The text below deals with one T cell receptor beta chain. Its target is unknown. The data were produced by immunoSEQ multiplex PCR, yet TCRdb's version contains in-frame clones alone and is incomplete. The table includes some 150,000 clones, 90% detected once. The data derive from a study of OX40 agonist ivuxolimab in advanced cancers. Study background: Ivuxolimab doses were 0.01, 0.1, 0.3, 1.5, 3 or 10 mg/kg every 2 weeks. Points from the study as a whole: Compared with others, partial responders at 0.1-3.0 mg/kg displayed clonal expansion among the lowest.

The sample here was CD4+ or CD8+ T cells sorted from blood, taken in a trial of the OX40 agonist ivuxolimab. This clonotype was obtained from an adult with an advanced solid tumor such as melanoma, head and neck, liver or kidney cancer.

The CDR3: CASSETSSNQPQHF. DNA for the CDR3: TGTGCCAGCAGTGAGACAAGTAGCAATCAGCCCCAGCATTTT. The chain couples TRBV6-1 to TRBJ1-5; D unclear. V shed 3 bases and J shed 0 bases, with 6 bases lying between them. The CDR3 consists of 14 residues. The germline CDR1 and CDR2 sequences are MNHNS and SASEGT.